This T cell receptor beta chain was captured by sequencing in a study of memory CD4+ T cells and cytomegalovirus serostatus. The study's findings and limits: A US-trained random forest predicted CMV serostatus with median AUC about 0.92.

Single viable CD3+CD4+CD8-CD45RO+ cells were sorted as the memory CD4+ T cells. This clone was observed a handful of times. Its antigen remains unknown. Original processing notes: After removing out-of-frame reads, 2 million to 2.5 million distinct TCRbeta sequences remained. The assay was immunoSEQ multiplex PCR, and TCRdb's table has in-frame clones only and misses some. V, J and clone size are those of that table, while D and trimming were read from the DNA. This sample has tens of thousands of clones, with more than 75% found just once. Between the trimmed V and J ends, which lost 1 base and 10 bases, there was a span of 8 bases. Germline CDR1 and CDR2: KGHSH and LQKENI. The CDR3 runs to 12 residues.

The J gene is TRBJ2-1, the V gene TRBV18; D is undetermined. The TCR sequence derives from an adult in good health and CMV-seropositive. The sequenced sample consisted of memory CD4+ T cells from blood. The CDR3 DNA is TGTGCCAGCTCACCACAACAGACCGAGCAGTTCTTC. This encodes CASSPQQTEQFF.